The 22 T cell receptor beta chains presented below share a single source sample, sequenced in a study of blood T cells in healthy people across ages. A sample-barcoded 5' primer and a J-beta primer mix were used in a second PCR of roughly 6 to 12 cycles. TCRdb redid the calling of the 5' RACE reads with MiXCR, one entry per CDR3 protein. The top ten clones hold 20% to 30% of a sample with 780,000 or so distinct CDR3 sequences, roughly 50% of them seen once. Sequencing input: blood. Receptor source: a man aged 40-49 years in good health.

This clonotype was seen once. J is TRBJ2-5 and V is TRBV7-9; D perhaps matches TRBD1 (6 bases). The J call may be wrong; the DNA end is better matched by TRBJ2-7. This CDR3 region has 15 residues. Germline assignment: CDR1 SEHNR and CDR2 FQNEAQ (reference sequence). This CDR3 is CASSSIRDNPYEQYF. The CDR3 DNA reads TGTGCCAGCAGCTCGATCCGGGACAACCCCTACGAGCAGTACTTC.

The chain is built from TRBV29-1 and TRBJ2-1; 12 positions agree with TRBD2. The trim removed 4 bases at V and 3 bases at J, leaving 4 bases unmatched. Germline V gene lookup returns CDR1 SQVTM and CDR2 ANQGSEA. The CDR3 contains 15 residues. CDR3: CSVAGTSGRYNEQFF. The DNA for the CDR3 is TGCAGCGTTGCTGGGACTAGCGGGCGCTACAATGAGCAGTTCTTC.

This clonotype was seen once. The V call is TRBV24-1, the J call TRBJ2-1, with 7 bases identical to TRBD2. This CDR3 region has 16 residues. V shed 5 bases and J 5 bases; nucleotides not matched to a gene: 11. The germline V gene encodes CDR1 KGHDR and CDR2 SFDVKD. The CDR3 spells CATSVPQAGLNNEQFF. The CDR3 bases are TGTGCCACCAGTGTGCCCCAAGCGGGGTTGAACAATGAGCAGTTCTTC.

This clonotype was seen more than once but under ten times. CDR3 region: CASRGEAGSSAETQYF. The CDR3 DNA follows: TGTGCCAGCAGGGGGGAGGCAGGGTCGTCCGCGGAGACCCAGTACTTC. V gene TRBV7-8 combines with J gene TRBJ2-5, with D possibly being TRBD2 (6 bases). This CDR3 comprises 16 residues. V gave up 6 bases and J gave up 5 bases, with 22 bases separating them. CDR1 and CDR2 (germline): SGHVS, FQNEAQ.

This chain uses TRBV4-1 with TRBJ2-1, with D perhaps matching TRBD1 (6 bases). Germline V gene data show CDR1 as MGHRA and CDR2 as YSYEKL. This CDR3 contains 16 residues. V lost 5 bases and J lost 4, with 18 bases in between. CDR3 nucleotide sequence: TGCGCCAGCAGCTCAATAGGGGGAGTGGGGTACAATGAGCAGTTCTTC. Its protein product is CASSSIGGVGYNEQFF.

This chain uses TRBV6-6 with TRBJ2-7; TRBD2 matches 7 bases. The CDR3 loop spans 15 amino acids. Trimming took 1 base from V and 7 from J; bases not matched to a gene: 10. In germline, CDR1 is MNHNY, CDR2 SVGAGI (reference sequence). This CDR3 is CASSYYPAGVGEQYF. CDR3 sequence (DNA): TGTGCCAGCAGTTACTATCCGGCGGGAGTTGGGGAGCAGTACTTC.

This rearrangement joins TRBV29-1 to TRBJ1-6; D is ambiguous. Germline V gene sequence: CDR1 SQVTM, CDR2 ANQGSEA. The CDR3 has 18 amino acids. V was cut by 2 bases and J by 0 bases, with 17 bases left in between. DNA for the CDR3: TGCAGCGTTGAAAAGTCAGTCGGGGAGCGCTCCTATAATTCACCCCTCCACTTT. Its protein product is CSVEKSVGERSYNSPLHF.

This chain joins TRBV11-1 and TRBJ2-3, with 10 bases aligning to TRBD2. The CDR3 is 16 residues long. Trimming at V came to 7 bases and at J to 3 bases, leaving 10 bases not matched to a gene. Germline V gives CDR1 SGHAT, CDR2 FQDESV (reference sequence). The CDR3 loop is CASNPPASGGTDTQYF. The DNA of the CDR3 is TGTGCCAGCAATCCGCCCGCTAGCGGGGGAACAGATACGCAGTATTTT.

The chain links TRBV7-2 to TRBJ2-7; a possible D gene is TRBD1 (6 bases). V lost 7 bases, J lost 0 bases, and 16 bases lay in between. The CDR3 is 15 amino acids. Germline V gives CDR1 SGHTA, CDR2 FQGNSA. This chain's CDR3 is CASTLGQPSSYEQYF. The CDR3 DNA is TGTGCCAGCACCCTGGGACAACCGAGCTCCTACGAGCAGTACTTC.

J is TRBJ1-6 and V is TRBV5-1; D is uncertain. The CDR3 is made up of 12 amino acids. CDR1 is SGHRS and CDR2 is YFSETQ in the germline V gene. The V end was cut by 2 bases, the J end by 10 bases, with 7 bases between. This CDR3 is CASSLPQSPLHF. CDR3 nucleotides: TGCGCCAGCAGCTTACCCCAATCACCCCTCCACTTT.

The CDR3 loop is CASSSSLSDGHSGANVLTF. The CDR3 nucleotides are TGTGCCAGCAGTTCTTCCCTCTCGGACGGACACTCTGGGGCCAACGTCCTGACTTTC. The chain has TRBV28 and TRBJ2-6; maybe TRBD1 (5 bases). This CDR3 is built from 19 residues. V was cut by 4 bases and J by 0 bases, with 19 bases left in between. Germline V gene sequence: CDR1 MDHEN, CDR2 SYDVKM.

The chain has TRBV2 and TRBJ1-2; D may be TRBD1 (5 bases). The length of the CDR3 is 14 residues. Germline CDR1 reads SNHLY; CDR2 reads FYNNEI. Trimming shortened V by 6 bases and J by 0 bases, and 11 bases separated the two germline ends. The CDR3 here is CASSRTPTNYGYTF. In nucleotides, the CDR3 is TGTGCCAGCAGCCGGACACCTACTAACTATGGCTACACCTTC.

The chain joins TRBV28 to TRBJ2-6; 7 nucleotides align to TRBD1. This CDR3 has 18 residues. Trimming at V came to 2 bases and at J to 3 bases, leaving 10 bases not matched to a gene. CDR1 and CDR2 from the germline V gene are MDHEN and SYDVKM. CDR3: CASSLVLGQPDGANVLTF. CDR3 sequence (DNA): TGTGCCAGCAGTTTAGTCCTGGGACAGCCAGATGGGGCCAACGTCCTGACTTTC.

This clonotype was observed a few times. This chain uses TRBV24-1 with TRBJ2-7; D remains ambiguous. This CDR3 contains 14 residues. Between the trimmed V and J ends, which lost 6 bases and 0 bases, there was a span of 11 bases. Germline CDR1 is KGHDR and CDR2 is SFDVKD. The CDR3 here is CATSYGGSSYEQYF. DNA of the CDR3: TGTGCCACCAGTTATGGCGGAAGCTCCTACGAGCAGTACTTC.

The chain combines TRBV5-6 with TRBJ2-3, with TRBD1 identical over 7 bases. This CDR3 is 16 amino acids long. The V segment lost 3 bases and the J segment 4 bases; nucleotides outside the gene matches: 11. Germline V gives CDR1 SGHDT, CDR2 YYEEEE. The CDR3 region is CASSYPWDSRSDTQYF. CDR3 bases: TGTGCCAGCAGCTACCCTTGGGACAGCCGGTCAGATACGCAGTATTTT.

This clonotype was recorded only once. V usage is TRBV29-1 and J usage is TRBJ2-2, with a possible D match to TRBD2 (5 bases). The CDR3 runs 13 residues. Germline values: CDR1 SQVTM, CDR2 ANQGSEA. Trimming pared 1 base from V and 5 bases from J, leaving 8 bases between. CDR3 in DNA: TGCAGCGTTGAAGGTTGGGAGACCGGGGAGCTGTTTTTT. Translating gives CSVEGWETGELFF.

CDR3 amino acids: CASSPRTGVFQPQHF. The CDR3, as DNA: TGTGCCAGCAGTCCCCGGACAGGGGTGTTTCAGCCCCAGCATTTT. V is TRBV12-3 or TRBV12-4 and J is TRBJ1-5, with 9 bases fitting TRBD1. V shed 5 bases, J shed 6 bases, and the junction held 8 bases outside the gene matches. The CDR3 is 15 amino acids.

This clonotype appeared a single time. The V gene is TRBV20-1, the J gene TRBJ1-4; no definite D call. CDR1 DFQATT and CDR2 SNEGSKA come from the germline V gene (reference sequence). V lost 6 bases, J lost 7 bases, and 12 bases lay in between. The length of the CDR3 is 12 residues. This CDR3 reads CSAPDSLEKLFF. CDR3 coding DNA: TGCAGTGCCCCGGACTCGCTTGAAAAACTGTTTTTT.

This clonotype has just a few counts. The rearrangement joins TRBV4-3 to TRBJ2-3; D may be TRBD2 (6 bases). Deletions cut 0 bases from V and 1 base from J, with 11 bases between. CDR1 is LGHNA, CDR2 YSLEER, per germline. The CDR3 has 16 residues. Written as DNA, the CDR3 is TGCGCCAGCAGCCAAGAGTTAGCGGAAGGCACAGATACGCAGTATTTT. Its protein is CASSQELAEGTDTQYF.

The chain recombines TRBV29-1 with TRBJ2-3; D is possibly TRBD2 (6 bases). The germline CDR1 and CDR2 sequences are SQVTM and ANQGSEA. V was cut by 8 bases and J by 1 base, with 13 bases left in between. The CDR3 runs to 13 residues. The CDR3 loop is CSRQGLGTDTQYF. The CDR3, as DNA: TGCAGCAGGCAGGGACTGGGCACAGATACGCAGTATTTT.

The chain links TRBV12-3 or TRBV12-4 to TRBJ1-4; 9 nucleotides line up with TRBD1. Trimming cost V 6 bases and J 2 bases; bases outside gene matches: 7. The CDR3 loop spans 16 amino acids. Written as DNA, the CDR3 is TGTGCCAGCAGCAGGACAGGGGCAACGACTAATGAAAAACTGTTTTTT. Translating it yields CASSRTGATTNEKLFF.

V and J are TRBV29-1 and TRBJ1-2, with a weak D call TRBD1 (5 bases). CDR1 and CDR2 from the germline V gene are SQVTM and ANQGSEA. CDR3 length: 13 amino acids. Trimming pared 3 bases from V and 2 bases from J, leaving 10 bases between. CDR3 amino acids: CSVERGANYGYTF. In DNA form, the CDR3 reads TGCAGCGTTGAGAGGGGAGCGAACTATGGCTACACCTTC.